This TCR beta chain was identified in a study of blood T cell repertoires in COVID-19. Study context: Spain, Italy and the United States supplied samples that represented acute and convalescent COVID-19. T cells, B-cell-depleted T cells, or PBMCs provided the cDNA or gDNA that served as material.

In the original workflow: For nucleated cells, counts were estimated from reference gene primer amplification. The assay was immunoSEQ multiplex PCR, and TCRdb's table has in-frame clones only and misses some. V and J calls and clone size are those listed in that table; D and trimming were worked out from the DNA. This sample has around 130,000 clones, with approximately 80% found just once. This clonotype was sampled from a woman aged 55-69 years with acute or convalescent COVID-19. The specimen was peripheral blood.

This chain's CDR3 is CASSTSGGTYNEQFF. For the CDR3, the DNA is TGCGCCAGCAGCACTAGCGGGGGGACCTACAATGAGCAGTTCTTC. The J gene is TRBJ2-1, the V gene TRBV5-1, with TRBD2 matching 12 bases. Looked up from germline, CDR1 is SGHRS and CDR2 is YFSETQ. Trimming cost V 4 bases and J 2 bases; bases outside gene matches: 1. CDR3 length: 15 amino acids.